Here is one TCR beta chain with its context. Antigen specificity is unknown. This entry is derived from a study of T cells after posttransplantation cyclophosphamide. Broader study findings: TRB clonality was highly associated with recipient CMV seropositivity and reactivation.

Measured with immunoSEQ multiplex PCR; TCRdb has only the in-frame clones, and not every one. The top ten clones hold roughly 0.26% of a sample with roughly 32,000 clones, 90% to 95% of them seen once. V was trimmed by 4 bases and J by 1 base, leaving 10 bases between them. Germline values: CDR1 SGHRS, CDR2 YFSETQ. The CDR3 is 14 residues long. The naive gate required viable CD3+CD4+ or CD3+CD8+ cells with CCR7+CD45RA+CD45RO-CD95-CD27+CD28+ phenotype. This related bone marrow graft donor gave peripheral blood on the day of marrow donation. The TCR originated in a woman aged 55-70 years in good health, CMV-negative, and a related stem cell transplant donor. The sequencing sample was made of naive CD4+ T cells sorted from PBMCs. V is TRBV5-1 and J is TRBJ2-3, with D hard to call. CDR3 region: CASSPATGTDTQYF. The DNA of the CDR3 is TGCGCCAGCAGCCCAGCGACGGGCACAGATACGCAGTATTTT.